The sequence of this T cell receptor (beta chain) was determined in a study of identical twins. Broader study findings: Part of the zero-insertion signal could reflect confounding by invariant MAIT and iNKT cells. Carriage of fewer insertions was seen in abundant cord blood beta clonotypes, whereas memory repertoires showed none. Conclusions came from cross-sectional statistical analysis, not from following the same donors.

Germline V gene lookup returns CDR1 SEHNR and CDR2 FQNEAQ (reference sequence). Losses at the gene ends were 2 bases for V and 4 bases for J; bases not matched to a gene: 7. The CDR3 spans 16 residues. This clonotype appeared a few times. What it binds is not known. Addition of a universal primer site occurred through template switching, and cDNA carried unique molecular identifiers. TCRdb re-analysed the 5' RACE reads in MiXCR, keeping a single row per CDR3 protein. The repertoire includes approximately 630,000 distinct CDR3 sequences, 7.1% of them detected once, and roughly 1.5% sits in the top ten. This same sample was also part of a study on yellow fever vaccine responses in identical twins.

The V call is TRBV7-9, the J call TRBJ1-2; the match to TRBD1 covers 10 bases. The clonotype comes from a woman between 18 and 30 years old in good health. Sequenced input: PBMCs. The CDR3 DNA is TGTGCCAGCAGCTTAACGACAGGGGGCAAGAGCTATGGCTACACCTTC. It is translated as CASSLTTGGKSYGYTF.